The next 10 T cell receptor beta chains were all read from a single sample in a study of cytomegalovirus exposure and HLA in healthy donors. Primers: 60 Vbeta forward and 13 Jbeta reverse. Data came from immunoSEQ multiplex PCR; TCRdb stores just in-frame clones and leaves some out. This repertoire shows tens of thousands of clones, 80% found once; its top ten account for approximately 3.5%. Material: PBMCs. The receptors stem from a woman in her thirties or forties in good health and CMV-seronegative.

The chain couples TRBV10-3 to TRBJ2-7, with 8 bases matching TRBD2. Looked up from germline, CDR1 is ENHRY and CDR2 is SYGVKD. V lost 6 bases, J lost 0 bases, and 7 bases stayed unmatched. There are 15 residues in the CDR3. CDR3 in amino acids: CAIRGGSGSSYEQYF. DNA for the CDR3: TGTGCCATCAGGGGGGGGAGCGGGAGCTCCTACGAGCAGTACTTC.

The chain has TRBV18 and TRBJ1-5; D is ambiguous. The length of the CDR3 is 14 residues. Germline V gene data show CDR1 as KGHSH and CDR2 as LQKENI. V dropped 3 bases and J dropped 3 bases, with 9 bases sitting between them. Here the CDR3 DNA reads TGTGCCAGCTCACCCCTCGGGGACAATCAGCCCCAGCATTTT. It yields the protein CASSPLGDNQPQHF.

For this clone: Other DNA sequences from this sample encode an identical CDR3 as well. As DNA, the CDR3 is TGTGCCAGCAGTCGCGGCACTGAAGCTTTCTTT. Translation gives CASSRGTEAFF. This chain links TRBV28 with TRBJ1-1; D is uncertain. V dropped 5 bases and J dropped 4 bases, with 5 bases sitting between them. Per the germline V gene, CDR1 is MDHEN and CDR2 is SYDVKM. The CDR3 loop spans 11 amino acids.

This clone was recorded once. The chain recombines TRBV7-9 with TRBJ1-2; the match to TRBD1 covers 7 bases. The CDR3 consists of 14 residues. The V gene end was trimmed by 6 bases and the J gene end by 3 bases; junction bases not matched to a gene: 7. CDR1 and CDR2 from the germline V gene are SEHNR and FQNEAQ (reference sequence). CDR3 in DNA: TGTGCCAGCAGTTTTATCCAGGGGGACTATGGCTACACCTTC. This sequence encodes CASSFIQGDYGYTF.

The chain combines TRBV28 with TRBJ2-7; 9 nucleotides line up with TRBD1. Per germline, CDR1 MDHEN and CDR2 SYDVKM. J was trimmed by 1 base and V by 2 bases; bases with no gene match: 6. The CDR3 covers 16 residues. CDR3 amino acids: CASSLTGTGNSYEQYF. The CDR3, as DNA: TGTGCCAGCAGTTTAACCGGGACAGGGAATTCCTACGAGCAGTACTTC.

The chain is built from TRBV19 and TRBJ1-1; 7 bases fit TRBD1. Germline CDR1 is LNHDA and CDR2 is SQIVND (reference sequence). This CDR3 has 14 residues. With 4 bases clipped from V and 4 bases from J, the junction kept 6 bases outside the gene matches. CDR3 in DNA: TGTGCCAGTAGTACAACAGGGGCAGGCACTGAAGCTTTCTTT. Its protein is CASSTTGAGTEAFF. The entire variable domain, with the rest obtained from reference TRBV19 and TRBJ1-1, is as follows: DGGITQSPKYLFRKEGQNVTLSCEQNLNHDAMYWYRQDPGQGLRLIYYSQIVNDFQKGDIAEGYSVSREKKESFPLTVTSAQKNPTAFYLCASSTTGAGTEAFFGQGTRLTVV.

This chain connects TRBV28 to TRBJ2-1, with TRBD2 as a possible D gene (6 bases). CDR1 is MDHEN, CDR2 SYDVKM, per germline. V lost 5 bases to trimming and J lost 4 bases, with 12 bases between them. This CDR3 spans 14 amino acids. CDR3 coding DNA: TGTGCCAGCAGTGGCACAGGAGGGTACAATGAGCAGTTCTTC. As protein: CASSGTGGYNEQFF.

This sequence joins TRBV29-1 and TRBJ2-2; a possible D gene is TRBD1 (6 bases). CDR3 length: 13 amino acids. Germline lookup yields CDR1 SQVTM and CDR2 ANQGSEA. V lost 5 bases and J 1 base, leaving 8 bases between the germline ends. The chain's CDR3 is CSVMTGNTGELFF. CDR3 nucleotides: TGCAGCGTTATGACAGGGAACACCGGGGAGCTGTTTTTT.

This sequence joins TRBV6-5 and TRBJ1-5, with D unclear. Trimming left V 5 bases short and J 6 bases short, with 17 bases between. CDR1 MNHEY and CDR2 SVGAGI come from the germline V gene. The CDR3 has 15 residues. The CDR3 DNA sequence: TGTGCCAGCAGTCTCCGGACCGGGGTCGGTCAGCCCCAGCATTTT. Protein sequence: CASSLRTGVGQPQHF.

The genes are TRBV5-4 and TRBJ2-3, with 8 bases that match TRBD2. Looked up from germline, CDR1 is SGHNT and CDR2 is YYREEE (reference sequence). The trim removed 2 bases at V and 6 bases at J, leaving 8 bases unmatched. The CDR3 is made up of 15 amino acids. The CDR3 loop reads CASSLRLAIRDTQYF. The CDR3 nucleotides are TGTGCCAGCAGCTTACGACTAGCGATTAGGGATACGCAGTATTTT. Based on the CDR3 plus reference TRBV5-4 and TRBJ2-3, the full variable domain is ETGVTQSPTHLIKTRGQQVTLRCSSQSGHNTVSWYQQALGQGPQFIFQYYREEENGRGNFPPRFSGLQFPNYSSELNVNALELDDSALYLCASSLRLAIRDTQYFGPGTRLTVL.